Presented here are 7 T cell receptor beta chains from one specimen sequenced in a study of T cell clones after liver transplantation. Sequenced by immunoSEQ multiplex PCR; TCRdb stores in-frame clones only, minus some. The table has tens of thousands of clones, 85% to 90% seen once. The sequences come from CD4+ T cells from blood, collected 24 months after liver transplant. These receptors all stem from a human patient who received a liver transplant. Part of the T cells may come from the graft donor.

There are a few counts of this clone. The rearrangement uses TRBV20-1 and TRBJ1-1; no definite D call. In germline, CDR1 is DFQATT, CDR2 SNEGSKA (reference sequence). V was trimmed by 6 bases and J by 4 bases, leaving 9 bases between them. CDR3 size: 11 residues. Here the CDR3 DNA reads TGCAGTGCGCCCCGAGCCACTGAAGCTTTCTTT. Amino acid sequence: CSAPRATEAFF.

This clone was observed a few times. The genes are TRBV7-9 and TRBJ1-3; 7 positions agree with TRBD1. V lost 3 bases, J lost 2 bases, and 7 bases stayed unmatched. Germline V lookup: CDR1 SEHNR, CDR2 FQNEAQ (reference sequence). CDR3 length: 16 residues. This CDR3 reads CASSFSLGGTGNTIYF. CDR3 coding DNA: TGTGCCAGCAGCTTTTCCCTAGGGGGCACTGGAAACACCATATATTTT.

This chain uses TRBV4-1 with TRBJ2-5; 9 bases map to TRBD2. The CDR3 is 18 amino acids. The V segment lost 0 bases and the J segment 1 base; nucleotides outside the gene matches: 9. CDR1 and CDR2 (germline): MGHRA, YSYEKL. CDR3 in amino acids: CASSQEERLAGPQETQYF. DNA for the CDR3: TGCGCCAGCAGCCAAGAGGAACGGCTAGCGGGACCCCAAGAGACCCAGTACTTC.

The chain couples TRBV10-1 to TRBJ1-5, with 12 positions matching TRBD1. CDR3 length equals 18 residues. Germline assignment: CDR1 WNHNN and CDR2 SYGVQD (reference sequence). The V segment lost 6 bases and the J segment 6 bases; nucleotides outside the gene matches: 15. CDR3 loop: CASRELWDRGQGSQPQHF. The CDR3 DNA sequence: TGCGCCAGCAGAGAACTCTGGGACAGGGGGCAGGGGAGTCAGCCCCAGCATTTT.

The chain combines TRBV7-2 with TRBJ2-7; 8 positions agree with TRBD1. The germline V gene encodes CDR1 SGHTA and CDR2 FQGNSA. The ends lost 0 bases at V and 2 bases at J; junction bases unmatched: 0. The length of the CDR3 is 14 residues. The CDR3 loop is CASSLAGQAYEQYF. The CDR3 DNA reads TGTGCCAGCAGCTTAGCGGGACAGGCCTACGAGCAGTACTTC.

The chain recombines TRBV10-3 with TRBJ2-1; possible D gene TRBD2, 6 bases. The CDR3 length is 15 residues. Germline V gene data show CDR1 as ENHRY and CDR2 as SYGVKD. V gave up 4 bases and J gave up 2 bases, with 12 bases separating them. CDR3 sequence (DNA): TGTGCCATCAGTGTGGGCGGGGAAACCTACAATGAGCAGTTCTTC. Protein: CAISVGGETYNEQFF.

The chain is built from TRBV12-5 and TRBJ2-7; 9 nucleotides agree with TRBD1. The CDR3 contains 17 residues. V dropped 6 bases and J dropped 2; count of bases not matched to a gene: 14. Germline CDR1 reads LGHNT; CDR2 reads FRNRAP. CDR3 sequence: CASGLTFGQGTAYEQYF. The CDR3 region has the DNA TGTGCTAGTGGCCTGACGTTTGGACAGGGGACTGCCTACGAGCAGTACTTC.